This record looks at one TCR beta chain sequence and its context. Cells stained for CD3, CD4, CD8, CD45RA and CD27 were sorted into four subsets. This sample is part of a study of naive and memory T cell subsets. Both TRBC1 and TRBC2 were covered by a beta constant-region primer of two equimolar oligonucleotides. MiXCR, run by TCRdb on the UMI-ligation and nested PCR reads, gives a single entry per CDR3 protein. The sample lists roughly 40,000 distinct CDR3 sequences, roughly 13% occurring once. V was pared by 2 bases and J by 5 bases, with 10 bases of the junction left unmatched. Looked up from germline, CDR1 is DFQATT and CDR2 is SNEGSKA (reference sequence). The CDR3 has 16 residues.

The V gene is TRBV20-1, the J gene TRBJ2-5; 11 nucleotides agree with TRBD2. The TCR originated in a human donor in good health. The sequenced material came from effector memory CD4+ T cells from blood. Sample subset: effector memory, CD45RA- CD27-. The CDR3: CSARSRSGRATETQYF. The CDR3 DNA sequence: TGCAGTGCTAGATCACGTAGCGGGAGGGCCACGGAGACCCAGTACTTC.